This T cell receptor beta chain derives from a study of OX40 agonist ivuxolimab in advanced cancers. Study-level points and caveats: Certain nonresponders likewise exhibited a low normalized T-cell clonal expansion. Mean expanded clone counts were higher in CD8+ than CD4+ T cells. The work left the antigen specificity of expanded peripheral T cells undetermined.

CDR1 and CDR2 from the germline V gene are GTSNPN and SVGIG (reference sequence). There are 13 residues in the CDR3. The germline V and J ends were trimmed by 3 bases and 4 bases, with 12 bases remaining between them. Clones were sequenced by immunoSEQ multiplex PCR, and TCRdb holds only the in-frame ones, with some missing. Among about 60,000 clones listed, around 81% were seen once. Regarding this clone: Its antigen remains unidentified.

This chain uses TRBV30 with TRBJ1-2, with D hard to call. This TCR was recovered from an adult with an advanced solid tumor such as melanoma, head and neck, liver or kidney cancer. Sequences were derived from CD4+ or CD8+ T cells sorted from blood, sampled in a trial of the OX40 agonist ivuxolimab. The CDR3 region has the DNA TGTGCCTGGAGCCGCAGCACCCTCTATGGCTACACCTTC. This gives the protein CAWSRSTLYGYTF.